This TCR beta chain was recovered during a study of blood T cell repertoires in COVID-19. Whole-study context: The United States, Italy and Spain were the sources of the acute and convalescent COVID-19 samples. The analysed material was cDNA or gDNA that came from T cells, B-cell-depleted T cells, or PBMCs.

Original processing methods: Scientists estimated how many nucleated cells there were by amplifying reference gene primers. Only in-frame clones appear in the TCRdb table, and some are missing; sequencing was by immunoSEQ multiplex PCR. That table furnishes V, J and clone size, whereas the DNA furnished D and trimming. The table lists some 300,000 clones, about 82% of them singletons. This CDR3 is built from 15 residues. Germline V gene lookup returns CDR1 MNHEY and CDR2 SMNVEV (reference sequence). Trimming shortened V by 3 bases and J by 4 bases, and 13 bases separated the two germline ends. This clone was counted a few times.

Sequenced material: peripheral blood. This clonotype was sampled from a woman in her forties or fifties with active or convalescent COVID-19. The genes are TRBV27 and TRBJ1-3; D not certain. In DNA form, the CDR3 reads TGTGCCAGCAGTTTCTCCTCGGGTGGAGGAAACACCATATATTTT. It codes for CASSFSSGGGNTIYF.